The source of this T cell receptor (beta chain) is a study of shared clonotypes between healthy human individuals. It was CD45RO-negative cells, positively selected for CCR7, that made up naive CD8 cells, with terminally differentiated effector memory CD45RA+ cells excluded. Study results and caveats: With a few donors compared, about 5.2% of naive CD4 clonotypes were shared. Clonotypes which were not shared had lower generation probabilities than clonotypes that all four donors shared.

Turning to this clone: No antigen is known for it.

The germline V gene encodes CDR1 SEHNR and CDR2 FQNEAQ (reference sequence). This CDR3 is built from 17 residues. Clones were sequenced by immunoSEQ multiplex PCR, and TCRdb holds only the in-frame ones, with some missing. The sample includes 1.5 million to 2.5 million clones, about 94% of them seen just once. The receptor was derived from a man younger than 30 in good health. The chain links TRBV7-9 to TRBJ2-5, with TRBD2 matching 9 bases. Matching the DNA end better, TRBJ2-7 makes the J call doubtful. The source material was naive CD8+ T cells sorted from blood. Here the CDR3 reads CASSSSGTTGLKYEQYF. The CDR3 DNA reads TGTGCCAGCAGCTCTAGCGGGACGACGGGACTTAAGTACGAGCAGTACTTC.